Listed here are 18 T cell receptor beta chains from one sample, sequenced in a study of T cells in Graves' hyperthyroidism and ophthalmopathy. Amplified TCR beta CDR3 regions derived from RNA transcripts. During a first-round RT-PCR of the TCR CDR3, the HTBI primer set was used. TCRdb re-called the multiplex PCR reads through MiXCR, storing one row per CDR3 protein. The sample consists of 600,000 or so distinct CDR3 sequences, around 15% of them appearing once. The sample taken for sequencing was blood. These receptors originate from a woman aged 25-40 years with Graves' hyperthyroidism.

The chain links TRBV18 to TRBJ1-1; D is unclear. The germline gives CDR1 KGHSH, CDR2 LQKENI. The V end lost 9 bases, the J end lost 3 bases, and 14 bases lay between the germline ends. This CDR3 region has 13 residues. CDR3 region: CASHGRIDTEAFF. CDR3 nucleotide sequence: TGTGCCAGTCACGGGAGGATTGACACTGAAGCTTTCTTT.

This clonotype was recorded many times. The chain links TRBV28 to TRBJ2-5; D possibly matches TRBD1 or TRBD2 (6 bases each). The germline V gene encodes CDR1 MDHEN and CDR2 SYDVKM. The CDR3 contains 17 residues. Trimming left V 1 base short and J 5 bases short, with 20 bases between. CDR3 sequence reads: CASSLSAGLGGWETQYF. The CDR3 DNA reads TGTGCCAGCAGTTTATCCGCGGGGCTCGGGGGCTGGGAGACCCAGTACTTC.

This clonotype was seen repeatedly, ten times or more. The chain has TRBV7-9 and TRBJ2-2, with D tentatively TRBD1 (6 bases). The CDR3 consists of 14 residues. From germline, CDR1 is SEHNR and CDR2 FQNEAQ (reference sequence). Trimming took off 7 bases at V and 4 bases at J, with 13 bases between the two ends. The CDR3 loop is CASTGQPSTGELFF. Here the CDR3 DNA reads TGTGCCAGCACCGGACAGCCATCCACCGGGGAGCTGTTTTTT.

The chain carries TRBV29-1 and TRBJ1-5, with D possibly matching TRBD1 (5 bases). The CDR3 contains 13 residues. Germline V gene sequence: CDR1 SQVTM, CDR2 ANQGSEA. The ends were cut back, 5 bases at V and 5 bases at J, with 13 bases in the middle. CDR3 in DNA: TGCAGCGTTCGATGGGGCAGGGATCAGCCCCAGCATTTT. This sequence encodes CSVRWGRDQPQHF.

The J gene is TRBJ2-6, the V gene TRBV12-5; 8 bases map to TRBD1. Per the germline V gene, CDR1 is LGHNT and CDR2 is FRNRAP. Trimming took 5 bases from V and 0 from J; bases not matched to a gene: 6. The CDR3 extends over 17 amino acids. The CDR3 reads CASGLRQGTSGANVLTF. The CDR3 nucleotides read TGTGCTAGTGGTCTCCGACAGGGGACCTCTGGGGCCAACGTCCTGACTTTC.

This clonotype was counted at least ten times. V is TRBV7-3 and J is TRBJ2-3; TRBD2 matches 8 bases. V gave up 0 bases and J gave up 1 base; unmatched junction bases: 0. The CDR3 spans 15 residues. Looked up from germline, CDR1 is SGHTA and CDR2 is FQGTGA. The DNA for the CDR3 is TGTGCCAGCAGCTTAACTAGCGGGGGCACAGATACGCAGTATTTT. Encoded protein: CASSLTSGGTDTQYF.

This clonotype appeared many times. The chain links TRBV7-3 to TRBJ1-1; D not certain. The CDR3 loop spans 15 amino acids. The germline gives CDR1 SGHTA, CDR2 FQGTGA. The V and J ends lost 5 bases and 3 bases respectively, with 16 bases between them. Here the CDR3 reads CASSDLGEGYTEAFF. In DNA form, the CDR3 reads TGTGCCAGCAGCGACCTCGGGGAAGGTTACACTGAAGCTTTCTTT. Full variable domain (missing parts from reference TRBV7-3 and TRBJ1-1): GAGVSQTPSNKVTEKGKYVELRCDPISGHTALYWYRQSLGQGPEFLIYFQGTGAADDSGLPNDRFFAVRPEGSVSTLKIQRTERGDSAVYLCASSDLGEGYTEAFFGQGTRLTVV.

This clonotype was seen a few times. The junction departs from germline at one end; a sequencing error may be responsible. V is TRBV5-1 and J is TRBJ1-1; TRBD1 aligns across 8 bases. The CDR3 runs to 15 residues. Per germline, CDR1 SGHRS and CDR2 YFSETQ. In DNA form, the CDR3 reads TGCGCCAGCAGCAGGGACAGGCCGACGAACACTAAAGCTTTCTTT. This translates into CASSRDRPTNTKAFF.

This clonotype was recorded at least ten times. J is TRBJ2-1 and V is TRBV29-1; 9 nucleotides align to TRBD2. Germline CDR1 is SQVTM and CDR2 is ANQGSEA. The CDR3 runs to 13 residues. V gave up 8 bases and J gave up 6 bases; unmatched junction bases: 8. This CDR3 is CSLSGRLVNEQFF. The DNA for the CDR3 is TGCAGCCTGAGCGGGAGGCTCGTCAATGAGCAGTTCTTC.

This clonotype was seen at least ten times. The gene calls are TRBV27 and TRBJ2-7; 7 positions match TRBD1. The CDR3 consists of 14 residues. Losses at the gene ends were 1 base for V and 5 bases for J; bases not matched to a gene: 5. Germline V gene data show CDR1 as MNHEY and CDR2 as SMNVEV (reference sequence). CDR3 amino acids: CASSLLQGIHEQYF. CDR3 in DNA: TGTGCCAGCAGTTTATTACAGGGGATCCACGAGCAGTACTTC.

A few counts support this clonotype. The chain recombines TRBV5-1 with TRBJ2-3, with a weak D call TRBD2 (6 bases). The CDR3 runs 15 residues. CDR1 is SGHRS and CDR2 is YFSETQ in the germline V gene. Trimming cost V 0 bases and J 2 bases, with 10 bases left between them. This CDR3 is CASSLAPGATDTQYF. The CDR3 DNA follows: TGCGCCAGCAGCTTGGCGCCGGGAGCCACAGATACGCAGTATTTT.

This clonotype was recorded at least ten times. The chain carries TRBV6-2 or TRBV6-3 and TRBJ2-2; D is uncertain. CDR1 MNHEY and CDR2 SVGEGT come from the germline V gene. The CDR3 totals 14 residues. Trimming shortened V by 6 bases and J by 10 bases, and 18 bases separated the two germline ends. The CDR3 loop reads CASRAPGDRVELFF. CDR3 bases: TGTGCCAGCAGGGCCCCGGGTGATCGGGTGGAGCTGTTTTTT.

This clonotype turned up a few times. The chain combines TRBV20-1 with TRBJ2-5; the D gene is possibly TRBD2 (5 bases). From germline, CDR1 is DFQATT and CDR2 SNEGSKA (reference sequence). The V gene lost 5 bases and the J gene lost 5 bases, with 12 bases spanning the gap. The CDR3 runs 12 residues. The CDR3 DNA reads as TGCAGTGCTGAGGGTGCTTCGGAGACCCAGTACTTC. This codes for CSAEGASETQYF.

This clonotype occurred a few times. The chain is built from TRBV19 and TRBJ1-5, with 7 positions matching TRBD1. The ends lost 5 bases at V and 4 bases at J; junction bases unmatched: 11. CDR3 length: 16 residues. Germline CDR1 is LNHDA and CDR2 is SQIVND (reference sequence). CDR3 sequence: CASSSLIGTANQPQHF. CDR3 nucleotide sequence: TGTGCCAGTAGTTCCCTTATCGGGACAGCAAATCAGCCCCAGCATTTT.

The chain couples TRBV29-1 to TRBJ2-6; the D call may be TRBD1 or TRBD2 (5 bases each). Germline V gene data show CDR1 as SQVTM and CDR2 as ANQGSEA. This CDR3 is built from 13 residues. Trimming cost V 7 bases and J 2 bases, with 9 bases left between them. CDR3 amino acids: CSATGPGANVLTF. In nucleotides, the CDR3 is TGCAGCGCGACGGGACCTGGGGCCAACGTCCTGACTTTC. The full variable domain, rest sourced from reference TRBV29-1 and TRBJ2-6, is SAVISQKPSRDICQRGTSLTIQCQVDSQVTMMFWYRQQPGQSLTLIATANQGSEATYESGFVIDKFPISRPNLTFSTLTVSNMSPEDSSIYLCSATGPGANVLTFGAGSRLTVL.

At least ten counts were recorded for this clonotype. The V and J genes are TRBV20-1 and TRBJ2-3, with 9 bases fitting TRBD2. Germline CDR1 is DFQATT and CDR2 is SNEGSKA (reference sequence). V lost 3 bases to trimming and J lost 4 bases; unmatched junction nucleotides: 8. The CDR3 is 15 residues long. The CDR3: CSASRREGPPDTQYF. In DNA form, the CDR3 reads TGCAGTGCTAGTAGGCGGGAGGGCCCCCCAGATACGCAGTATTTT.

This clonotype was observed at least ten times. The CDR3 is CASSPTMDVTYEQYF. As DNA, the CDR3 is TGCGCCAGCAGCCCAACCATGGACGTTACCTACGAGCAGTACTTC. This chain connects TRBV5-1 to TRBJ2-7; D is unclear. The CDR3 loop spans 15 amino acids. V lost 4 bases to trimming and J lost 2 bases, with 16 bases between them. CDR1 and CDR2 (germline): SGHRS, YFSETQ.

This clonotype occurred many times. The chain carries TRBV12-3 or TRBV12-4 and TRBJ1-5; the D is unclear. Trimming stripped 3 bases from V and 1 base from J, with 4 bases between. The CDR3 consists of 13 residues. CDR3 coding DNA: TGTGCCAGCAGTTTCACCAGCAATCAGCCCCAGCATTTT. Encoded protein: CASSFTSNQPQHF.